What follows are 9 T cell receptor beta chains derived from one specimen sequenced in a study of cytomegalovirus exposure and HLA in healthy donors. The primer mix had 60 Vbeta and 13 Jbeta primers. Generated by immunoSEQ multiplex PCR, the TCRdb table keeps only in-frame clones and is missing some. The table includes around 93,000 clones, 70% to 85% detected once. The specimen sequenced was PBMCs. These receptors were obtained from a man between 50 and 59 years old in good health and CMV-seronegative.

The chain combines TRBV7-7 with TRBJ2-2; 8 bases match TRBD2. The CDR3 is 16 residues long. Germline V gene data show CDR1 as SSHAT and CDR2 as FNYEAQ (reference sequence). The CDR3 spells CASARAGAGGTGELFF. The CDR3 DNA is TGTGCTAGCGCGCGGGCCGGGGCGGGAGGCACCGGGGAGCTGTTTTTT.

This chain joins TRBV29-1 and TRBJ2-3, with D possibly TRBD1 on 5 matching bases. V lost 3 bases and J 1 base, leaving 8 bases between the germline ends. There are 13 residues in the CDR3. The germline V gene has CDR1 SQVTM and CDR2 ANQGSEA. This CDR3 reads CSVDVGGTDTQYF. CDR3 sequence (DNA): TGCAGCGTTGATGTAGGGGGCACAGATACGCAGTATTTT.

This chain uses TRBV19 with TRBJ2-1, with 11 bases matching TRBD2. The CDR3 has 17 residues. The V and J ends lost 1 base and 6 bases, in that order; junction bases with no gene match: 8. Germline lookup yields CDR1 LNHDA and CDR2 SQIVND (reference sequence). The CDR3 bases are TGTGCCAGTAGTATAGCCGTTCTAGCGGGAGGAGGCAATGAGCAGTTCTTC. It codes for CASSIAVLAGGGNEQFF.

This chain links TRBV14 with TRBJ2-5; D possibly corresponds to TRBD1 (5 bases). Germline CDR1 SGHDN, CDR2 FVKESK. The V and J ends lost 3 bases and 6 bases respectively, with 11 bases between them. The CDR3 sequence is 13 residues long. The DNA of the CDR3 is TGTGCCAGCAGCCAGGCAGGGCGGAAGACCCAGTACTTC. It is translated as CASSQAGRKTQYF. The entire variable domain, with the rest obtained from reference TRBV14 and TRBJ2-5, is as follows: EAGVTQFPSHSVIEKGQTVTLRCDPISGHDNLYWYRRVMGKEIKFLLHFVKESKQDESGMPNNRFLAERTGGTYSTLKVQPAELEDSGVYFCASSQAGRKTQYFGPGTRLLVL.

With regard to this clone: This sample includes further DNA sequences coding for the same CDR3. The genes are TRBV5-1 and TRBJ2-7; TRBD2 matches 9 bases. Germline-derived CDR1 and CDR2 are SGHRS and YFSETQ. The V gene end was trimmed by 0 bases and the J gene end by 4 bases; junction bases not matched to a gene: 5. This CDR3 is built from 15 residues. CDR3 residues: CASSLGLAGSYEQYF. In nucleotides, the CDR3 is TGCGCCAGCAGCTTGGGGCTAGCGGGGAGTTACGAGCAGTACTTC.

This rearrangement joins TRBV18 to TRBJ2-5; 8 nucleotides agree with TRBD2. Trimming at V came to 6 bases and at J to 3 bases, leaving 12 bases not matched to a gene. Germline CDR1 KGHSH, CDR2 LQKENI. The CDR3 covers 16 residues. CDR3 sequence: CASSRYREGREETQYF. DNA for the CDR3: TGTGCCAGCTCCCGCTACCGGGAGGGAAGGGAAGAGACCCAGTACTTC.

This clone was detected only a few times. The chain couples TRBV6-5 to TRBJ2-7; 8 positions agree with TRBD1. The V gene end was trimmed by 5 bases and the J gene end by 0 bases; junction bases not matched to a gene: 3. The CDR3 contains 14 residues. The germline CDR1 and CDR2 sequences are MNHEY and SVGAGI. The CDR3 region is CASSVTGASYEQYF. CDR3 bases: TGTGCCAGCAGTGTGACAGGGGCCTCCTACGAGCAGTACTTC.

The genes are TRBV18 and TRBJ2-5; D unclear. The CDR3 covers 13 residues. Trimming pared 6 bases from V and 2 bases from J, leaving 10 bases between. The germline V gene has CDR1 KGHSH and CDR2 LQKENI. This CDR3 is CASSPQAQETQYF. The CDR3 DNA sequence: TGTGCCAGCTCCCCTCAGGCGCAAGAGACCCAGTACTTC.

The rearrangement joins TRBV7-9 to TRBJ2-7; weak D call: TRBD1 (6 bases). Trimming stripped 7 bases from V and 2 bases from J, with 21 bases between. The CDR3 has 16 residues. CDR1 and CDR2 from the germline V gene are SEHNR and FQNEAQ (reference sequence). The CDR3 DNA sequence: TGTGCCAGCACCCCAGGGGTGGGCAGGACAACCTACGAGCAGTACTTC. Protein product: CASTPGVGRTTYEQYF. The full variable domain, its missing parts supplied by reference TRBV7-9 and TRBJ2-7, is DTGVSQNPRHKITKRGQNVTFRCDPISEHNRLYWYRQTLGQGPEFLTYFQNEAQLEKSRLLSDRFSAERPKGSFSTLEIQRTEQGDSAMYLCASTPGVGRTTYEQYFGPGTRLTVT.